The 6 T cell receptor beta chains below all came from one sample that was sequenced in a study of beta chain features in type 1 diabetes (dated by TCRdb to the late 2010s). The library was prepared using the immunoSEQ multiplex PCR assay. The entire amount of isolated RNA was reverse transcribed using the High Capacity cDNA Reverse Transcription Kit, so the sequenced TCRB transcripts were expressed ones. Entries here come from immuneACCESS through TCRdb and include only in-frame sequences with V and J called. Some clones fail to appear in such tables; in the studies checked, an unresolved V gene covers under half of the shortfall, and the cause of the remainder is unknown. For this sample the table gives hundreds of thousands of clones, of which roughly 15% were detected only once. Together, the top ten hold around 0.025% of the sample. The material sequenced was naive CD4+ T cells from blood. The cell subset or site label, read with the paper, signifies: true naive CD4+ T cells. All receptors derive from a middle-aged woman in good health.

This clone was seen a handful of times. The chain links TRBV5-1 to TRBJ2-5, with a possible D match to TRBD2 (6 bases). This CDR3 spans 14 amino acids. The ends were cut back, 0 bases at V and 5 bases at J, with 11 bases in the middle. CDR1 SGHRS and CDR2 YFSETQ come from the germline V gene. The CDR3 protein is CASSLAGGPETQYF. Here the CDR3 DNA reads TGCGCCAGCAGCTTGGCCGGGGGACCTGAGACCCAGTACTTC.

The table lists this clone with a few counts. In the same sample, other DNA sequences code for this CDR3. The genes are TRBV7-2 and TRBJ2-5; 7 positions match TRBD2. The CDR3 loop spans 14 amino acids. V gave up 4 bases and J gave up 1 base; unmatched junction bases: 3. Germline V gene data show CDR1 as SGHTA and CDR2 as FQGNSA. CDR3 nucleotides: TGTGCCAGCAGCTCTCAGCGGGGCCAAGAGACCCAGTACTTC. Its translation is CASSSQRGQETQYF.

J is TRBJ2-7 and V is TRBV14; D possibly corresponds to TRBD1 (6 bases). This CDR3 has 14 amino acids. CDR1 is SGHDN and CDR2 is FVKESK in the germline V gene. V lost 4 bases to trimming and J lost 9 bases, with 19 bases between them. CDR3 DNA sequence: TGTGCCAGCAGCCGATCTGGGACATGGGGTTTGCAGTACTTC. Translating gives CASSRSGTWGLQYF.

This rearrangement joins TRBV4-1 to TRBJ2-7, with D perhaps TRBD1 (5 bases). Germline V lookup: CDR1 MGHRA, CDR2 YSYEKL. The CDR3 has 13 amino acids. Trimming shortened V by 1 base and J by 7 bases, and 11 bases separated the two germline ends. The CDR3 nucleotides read TGCGCCAGCAGCCAAGCCAGGGCACGAGAGCAGTACTTC. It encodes CASSQARAREQYF.

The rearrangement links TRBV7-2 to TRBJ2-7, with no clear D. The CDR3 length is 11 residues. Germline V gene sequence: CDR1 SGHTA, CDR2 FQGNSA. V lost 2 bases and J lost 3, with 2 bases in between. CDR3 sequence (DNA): TGTGCCAGCAGCTTATACTACGAGCAGTACTTC. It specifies CASSLYYEQYF.

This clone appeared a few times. The CDR3 nucleotides are TGTGCCAGCAGCCAAGTAACCCCTCAGGGCTACACCTTC. Protein product: CASSQVTPQGYTF. The V call is TRBV4-2, the J call TRBJ1-2; D is unresolved. V dropped 1 base and J dropped 8 bases, with 11 bases sitting between them. CDR3 length equals 13 residues. Germline lookup yields CDR1 LGHNA and CDR2 YNFKEQ.